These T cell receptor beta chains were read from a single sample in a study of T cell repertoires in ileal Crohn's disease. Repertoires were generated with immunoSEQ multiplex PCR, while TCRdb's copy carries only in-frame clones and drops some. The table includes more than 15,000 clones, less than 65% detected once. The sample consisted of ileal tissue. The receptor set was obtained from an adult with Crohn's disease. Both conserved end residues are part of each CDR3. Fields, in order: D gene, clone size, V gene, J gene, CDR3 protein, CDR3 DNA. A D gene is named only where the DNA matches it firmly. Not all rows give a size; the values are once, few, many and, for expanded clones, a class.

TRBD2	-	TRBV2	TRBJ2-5	CASSERTSGRGTQYF	TGTGCCAGCAGTGAACGGACTAGCGGGAGAGGGACCCAGTACTTC
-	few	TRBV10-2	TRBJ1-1	CASWGGYEAFF	TGCGCCAGCTGGGGCGGATATGAAGCTTTCTTT
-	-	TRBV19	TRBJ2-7	CASSIGTPSYEQYF	TGTGCCAGTAGTATTGGGACACCTTCCTACGAGCAGTACTTC
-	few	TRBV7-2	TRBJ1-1	CASRQYRESEAFF	TGTGCCAGCAGACAATACAGGGAATCTGAAGCTTTCTTT
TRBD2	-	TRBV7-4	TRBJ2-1	CASSPRTSGRAEEQFF	TGTGCCAGCAGCCCGAGGACTAGCGGGAGGGCGGAGGAGCAGTTCTTC
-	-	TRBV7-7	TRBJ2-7	CASSLSTGPLYEQYF	TGTGCTAGCAGCTTATCGACAGGTCCTCTCTACGAGCAGTACTTC
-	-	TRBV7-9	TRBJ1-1	CASRGTGGNTEAFF	TGTGCCAGCAGAGGGACGGGAGGGAACACTGAAGCTTTCTTT
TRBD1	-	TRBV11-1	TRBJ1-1	CASSLDRGVNTEAFF	TGTGCCAGCAGCTTAGACAGGGGTGTGAACACTGAAGCTTTCTTT
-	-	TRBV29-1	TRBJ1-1	CSVVDIEAFF	TGCAGCGTTGTGGACATTGAAGCTTTCTTT
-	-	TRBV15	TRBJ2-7	CATSREAGGVGEQYF	TGTGCCACCAGCAGAGAAGCCGGCGGGGTTGGCGAGCAGTACTTC
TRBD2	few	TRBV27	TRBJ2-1	CASSLSGTSGTPEQFF	TGTGCCAGCAGTTTATCCGGGACTAGCGGGACGCCTGAGCAGTTCTTC
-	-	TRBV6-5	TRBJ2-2	CASTRSLNNIGELFF	TGTGCCAGCACTAGGTCACTTAACAATATCGGGGAGCTGTTTTTT
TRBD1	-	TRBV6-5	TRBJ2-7	CASRLGTGGYEQYF	TGTGCCAGCAGGTTAGGGACAGGGGGCTACGAGCAGTACTTC
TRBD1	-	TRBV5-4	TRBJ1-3	CASSSGTVAGNTIYF	TGTGCCAGCAGCTCCGGGACAGTAGCTGGAAACACCATATATTTT
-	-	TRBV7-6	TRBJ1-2	CASSLGAGTREGYTF	TGTGCCAGCAGCTTAGGGGCAGGGACTAGGGAAGGCTACACCTTC
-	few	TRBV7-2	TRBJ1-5	CASSSQGGGPGNQPQHF	TGTGCCAGCAGCTCCCAAGGGGGGGGACCAGGCAATCAGCCCCAGCATTTT
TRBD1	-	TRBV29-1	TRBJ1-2	CSVTTGERGYTF	TGCAGCGTTACCACAGGGGAAAGGGGCTACACCTTC
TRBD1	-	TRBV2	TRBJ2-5	CASNWGQGQETQYF	TGTGCCAGCAACTGGGGACAGGGGCAAGAGACCCAGTACTTC
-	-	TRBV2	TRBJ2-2	CASSDRATNTGELFF	TGTGCCAGCAGTGACAGGGCAACGAACACCGGGGAGCTGTTTTTT
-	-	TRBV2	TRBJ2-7	CASSVRQVHEQYF	TGTGCCAGCAGCGTGAGACAGGTCCACGAGCAGTACTTC
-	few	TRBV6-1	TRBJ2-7	CASSPAYEQYF	TGTGCCAGCAGCCCCGCGTACGAGCAGTACTTC
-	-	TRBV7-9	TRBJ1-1	CASSSAGGTEAFF	TGTGCCAGCAGCTCCGCGGGGGGCACTGAAGCTTTCTTT